The rows below give T cell receptor beta chains drawn from one sample of a study of neurological immune-mediated disorders. Each CDR3 protein gets one entry after TCRdb re-called the 5' RACE reads with MiXCR. The sample holds 95,000 to 110,000 distinct CDR3 sequences, about 10% seen once. The specimen sequenced was PBMCs. The receptors here all came from a female donor with HTLV-1-associated myelopathy (HAM/TSP). Both conserved end residues are part of each CDR3. A D gene is named only where the DNA matches it firmly. The size entry is marked missing in some rows and otherwise reads once, few, many or a size class.

d_call j_call clone_size v_call cdr3_nt cdr3_aa
TRBD2 TRBJ2-4 many TRBV20-1 TGCAGTGCTAGAGATACCCTAGCGGGGGCAAACATTCAGTACTTC CSARDTLAGANIQYF
. TRBJ2-3 many TRBV6-6 TGTGCCAGCACGAGGAGTAGCACAGATACGCAGTATTTT CASTRSSTDTQYF
. TRBJ2-7 many TRBV9 TGTGCCAGCAGCGTAGGATTGGCAGGGACCTACGAGCAGTACTTC CASSVGLAGTYEQYF
. TRBJ1-6 many TRBV12-3/TRBV12-4 TGTGCCAGCAGTTTTTGGCGGTCACCGAGCTCCTATAATTCACCCCTCCACTTT CASSFWRSPSSYNSPLHF
TRBD1 TRBJ2-5 many TRBV4-1 TGCGCCAGCAGCCAAGTAGCTTTTGCGACAGGGCCAAAGACCCAGTACTTC CASSQVAFATGPKTQYF
. TRBJ2-4 many TRBV5-5 TGTGCCAACAGCCCCGCCAGGGCGGACATTCAGTACTTC CANSPARADIQYF
. TRBJ2-3 many TRBV5-1 TGCGCCAGCAGCTTACAGGACACTCGCACAGATACGCAGTATTTT CASSLQDTRTDTQYF
. TRBJ1-5 many TRBV10-3 TGTGCCATCAGTGGGGGGGGCAATCAGCCCCAGCATTTT CAISGGGNQPQHF
. TRBJ2-1 many TRBV7-2 TGTGCCAGCAGCTTAAATCTCCTCTCCCACAATGAGCAGTTCTTC CASSLNLLSHNEQFF
. TRBJ2-7 many TRBV5-1 TGCGCCAGCAGCCAAGGGGGAAGTGGCTCCTACGAGCAGTACTTC CASSQGGSGSYEQYF
TRBD2 TRBJ2-3 many TRBV5-1 TGCGCCAGCAGCTTGGCAGCTGCGGGGGGCGCGACAGATACGCAGTATTTT CASSLAAAGGATDTQYF
TRBD1 TRBJ1-2 many TRBV7-3 TGTGCCAGCAGCCTAGGACAGGGCTCTGGCTACACCTTC CASSLGQGSGYTF
TRBD1 TRBJ2-1 few TRBV5-1 TGCGCCAGCAGCTCGGGACAGGGCTACAATGAGCAGTTCTTC CASSSGQGYNEQFF
TRBD2 TRBJ2-3 many TRBV12-3/TRBV12-4 TGTGCCAGCACCGACGCCCGGGACTACACAGATACGCAGTATTTT CASTDARDYTDTQYF
. TRBJ2-5 many TRBV28 TGTGCCAGCAGATCTCCAGCGTACCAAGAGACCCAGTACTTC CASRSPAYQETQYF
TRBD2 TRBJ2-3 many TRBV6-6 TGTGCCAGCAGTTACTCCGAGGGAAAGAGCGGGGGGGCCCTAGGTACGCAGTATTTT CASSYSEGKSGGALGTQYF
. TRBJ2-5 many TRBV18 TGTGCCAGCTCACCAGTTCAAGAGACCCAGTACTTC CASSPVQETQYF
TRBD2 TRBJ2-3 many TRBV7-2 TGTGCCAGCAGACGCGGGGGGGCCGGTGTAGATACGCAGTATTTT CASRRGGAGVDTQYF
TRBD1 TRBJ1-4 many TRBV2 TGTGCCAGCCTAGGACAGGGCCGTAATAATGAAAAACTGTTTTTT CASLGQGRNNEKLFF
. TRBJ2-7 many TRBV7-2 TGTGCCAGCAGCCCGGACAGCACTCGACCCTACGAGCAGTACTTC CASSPDSTRPYEQYF
. TRBJ2-6 many TRBV20-1 TGCAGTGCTCACAAAGCTGGGGCCAACGTCCTGACTTTC CSAHKAGANVLTF
TRBD2 TRBJ2-1 many TRBV9 TGTGCCAGCAGCGTAGGGGGACTAGGACCCAATGAGCAGTTCTTC CASSVGGLGPNEQFF
TRBD1 TRBJ1-5 . TRBV3-1 TGTGCCAGCAGCCAAGGTTCGGGACAGGGGGTAGGTCAGCCCCAGCATTTT CASSQGSGQGVGQPQHF